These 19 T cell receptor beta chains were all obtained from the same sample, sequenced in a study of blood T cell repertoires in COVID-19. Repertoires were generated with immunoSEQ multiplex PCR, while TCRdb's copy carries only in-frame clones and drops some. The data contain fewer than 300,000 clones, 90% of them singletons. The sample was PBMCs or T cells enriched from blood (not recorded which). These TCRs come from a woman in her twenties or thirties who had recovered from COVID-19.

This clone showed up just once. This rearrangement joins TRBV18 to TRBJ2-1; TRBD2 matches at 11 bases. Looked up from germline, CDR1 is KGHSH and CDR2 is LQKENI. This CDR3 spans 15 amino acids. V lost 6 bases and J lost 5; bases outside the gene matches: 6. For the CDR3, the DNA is TGTGCCAGCTCTCAACTAGCGGGAGTGGACAATGAGCAGTTCTTC. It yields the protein CASSQLAGVDNEQFF.

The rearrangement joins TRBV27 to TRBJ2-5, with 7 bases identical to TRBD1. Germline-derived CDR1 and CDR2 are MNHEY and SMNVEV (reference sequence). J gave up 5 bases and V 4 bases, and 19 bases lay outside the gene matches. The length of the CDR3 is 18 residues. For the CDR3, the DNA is TGTGCCAGCAGTTATGAGGTGAGGACAGGACGCCCTCTGGAGACCCAGTACTTC. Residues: CASSYEVRTGRPLETQYF.

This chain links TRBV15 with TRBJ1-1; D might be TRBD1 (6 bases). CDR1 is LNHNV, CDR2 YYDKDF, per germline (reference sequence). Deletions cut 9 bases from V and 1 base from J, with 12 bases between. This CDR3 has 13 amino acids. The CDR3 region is CATTDRRNTEAFF. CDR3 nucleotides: TGTGCCACAACCGACAGGAGGAACACTGAAGCTTTCTTT.

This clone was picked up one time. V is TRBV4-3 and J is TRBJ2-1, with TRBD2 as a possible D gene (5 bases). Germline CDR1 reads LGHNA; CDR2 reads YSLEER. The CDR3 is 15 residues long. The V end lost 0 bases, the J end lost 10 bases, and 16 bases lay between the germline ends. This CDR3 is CASSQELAWAQEQFF. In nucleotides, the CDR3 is TGCGCCAGCAGCCAAGAGCTAGCTTGGGCCCAAGAGCAGTTCTTC.

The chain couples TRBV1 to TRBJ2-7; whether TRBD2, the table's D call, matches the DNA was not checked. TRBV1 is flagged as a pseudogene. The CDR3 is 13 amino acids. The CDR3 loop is CTSSPPRSDEQYF. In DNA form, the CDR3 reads TGCACCAGCAGCCCCCCCCGGAGCGATGAGCAGTACTTC.

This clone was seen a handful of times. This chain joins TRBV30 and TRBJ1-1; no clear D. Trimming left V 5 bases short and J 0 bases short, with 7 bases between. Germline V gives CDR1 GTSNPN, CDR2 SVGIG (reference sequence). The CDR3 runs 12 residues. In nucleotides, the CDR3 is TGTGCCTGGGGGCGGGTGAACACTGAAGCTTTCTTT. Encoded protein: CAWGRVNTEAFF.

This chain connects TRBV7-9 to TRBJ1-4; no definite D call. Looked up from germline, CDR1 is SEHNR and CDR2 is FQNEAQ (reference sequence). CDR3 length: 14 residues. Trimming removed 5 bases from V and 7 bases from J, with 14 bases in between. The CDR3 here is CASSPPAVIEKLFF. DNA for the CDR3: TGTGCCAGCAGCCCCCCGGCGGTTATTGAAAAACTGTTTTTT.

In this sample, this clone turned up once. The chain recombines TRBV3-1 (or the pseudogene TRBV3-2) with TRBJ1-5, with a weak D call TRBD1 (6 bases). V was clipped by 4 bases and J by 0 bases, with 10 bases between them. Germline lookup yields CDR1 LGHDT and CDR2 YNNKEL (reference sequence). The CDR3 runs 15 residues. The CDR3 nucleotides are TGTGCCAGCAGCCTCACAGGGAATAGCAATCAGCCCCAGCATTTT. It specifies CASSLTGNSNQPQHF.

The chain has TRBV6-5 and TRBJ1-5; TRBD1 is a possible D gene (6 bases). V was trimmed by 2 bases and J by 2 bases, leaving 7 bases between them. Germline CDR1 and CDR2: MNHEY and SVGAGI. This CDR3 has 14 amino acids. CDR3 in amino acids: CASSYRTGNQPQHF. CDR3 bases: TGTGCCAGCAGTTACAGGACAGGCAATCAGCCCCAGCATTTT.

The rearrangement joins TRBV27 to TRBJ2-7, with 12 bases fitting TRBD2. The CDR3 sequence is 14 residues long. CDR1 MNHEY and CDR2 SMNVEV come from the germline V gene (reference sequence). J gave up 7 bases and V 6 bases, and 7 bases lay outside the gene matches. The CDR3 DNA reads TGTGCCAGCAGGTGGACTAGCGGGACGGGAGAGCAGTACTTC. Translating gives CASRWTSGTGEQYF.

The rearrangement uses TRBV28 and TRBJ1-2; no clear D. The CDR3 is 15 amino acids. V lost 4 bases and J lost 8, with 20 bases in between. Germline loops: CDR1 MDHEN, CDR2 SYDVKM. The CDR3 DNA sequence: TGTGCCAGCAGTTCAAGCTGGACCGGGGTCGGGGGCTACACCTTC. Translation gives CASSSSWTGVGGYTF.

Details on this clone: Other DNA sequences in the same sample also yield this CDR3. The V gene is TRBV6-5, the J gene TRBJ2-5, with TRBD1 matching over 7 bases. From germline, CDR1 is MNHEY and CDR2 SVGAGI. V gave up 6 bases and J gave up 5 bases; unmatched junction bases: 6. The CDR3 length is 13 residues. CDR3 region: CASSRQGWETQYF. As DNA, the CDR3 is TGTGCCAGCAGCCGACAGGGATGGGAGACCCAGTACTTC.

In DNA, the CDR3 is TGTGCCACCAGTGATTTAGGACAGGAGCTGAATGAGCAGTTCTTC. It codes for CATSDLGQELNEQFF. The chain links TRBV24-1 to TRBJ2-1; TRBD1 matches at 7 bases. Trimming removed 1 base from V and 7 bases from J; junction bases left unmatched: 6. The CDR3 consists of 15 residues. Germline CDR1 KGHDR, CDR2 SFDVKD.

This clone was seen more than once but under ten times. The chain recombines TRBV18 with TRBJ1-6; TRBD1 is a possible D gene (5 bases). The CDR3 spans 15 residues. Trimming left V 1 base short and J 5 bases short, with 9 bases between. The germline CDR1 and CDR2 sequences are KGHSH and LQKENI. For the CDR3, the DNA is TGTGCCAGCTCACCACTAGACAGTCATAATTCACCCCTCCACTTT. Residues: CASSPLDSHNSPLHF.

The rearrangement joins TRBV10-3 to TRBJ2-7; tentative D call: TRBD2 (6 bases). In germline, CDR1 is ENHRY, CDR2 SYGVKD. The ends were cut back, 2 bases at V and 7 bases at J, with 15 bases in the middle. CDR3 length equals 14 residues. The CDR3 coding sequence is TGTGCCATCAGTGAGGGTGGCGGGGCCGTTGAGCAGTACTTC. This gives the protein CAISEGGGAVEQYF.

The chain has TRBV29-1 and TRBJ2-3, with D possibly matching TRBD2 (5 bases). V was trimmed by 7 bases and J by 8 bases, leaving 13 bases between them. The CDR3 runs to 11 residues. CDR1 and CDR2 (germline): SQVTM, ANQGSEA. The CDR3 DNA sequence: TGCAGCGCCCTAGGGAGCGGTACGCAGTATTTT. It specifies CSALGSGTQYF.

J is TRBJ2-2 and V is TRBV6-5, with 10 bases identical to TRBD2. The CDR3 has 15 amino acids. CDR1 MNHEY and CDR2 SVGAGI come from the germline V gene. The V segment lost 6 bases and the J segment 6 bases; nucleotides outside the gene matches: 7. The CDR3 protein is CASRSVAGGAGELFF. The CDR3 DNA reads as TGTGCCAGCAGGAGTGTAGCGGGAGGAGCCGGGGAGCTGTTTTTT.

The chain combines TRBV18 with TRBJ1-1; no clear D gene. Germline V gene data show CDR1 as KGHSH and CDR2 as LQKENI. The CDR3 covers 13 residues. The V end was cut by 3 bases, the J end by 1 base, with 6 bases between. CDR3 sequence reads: CASSPLQNTEAFF. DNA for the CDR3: TGTGCCAGCTCACCTTTACAGAACACTGAAGCTTTCTTT.

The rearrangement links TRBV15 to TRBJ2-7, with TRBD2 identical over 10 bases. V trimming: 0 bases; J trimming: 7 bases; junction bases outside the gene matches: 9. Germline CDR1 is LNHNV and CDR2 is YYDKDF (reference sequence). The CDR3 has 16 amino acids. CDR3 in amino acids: CATSRDGSAGGEEQYF. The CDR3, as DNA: TGTGCCACCAGCAGAGATGGATCAGCGGGAGGGGAGGAGCAGTACTTC. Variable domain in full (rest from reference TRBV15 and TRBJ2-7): DAMVIQNPRYQVTQFGKPVTLSCSQTLNHNVMYWYQQKSSQAPKLLFHYYDKDFNNEADTPDNFQSRRPNTSFCFLDIRSPGLGDTAMYLCATSRDGSAGGEEQYFGPGTRLTVT.